These 20 T cell receptor beta chains were all obtained from the same sample, sequenced in a study of T-cell reconstitution after alpha-beta-depleted transplantation in children. Unique molecular identifiers were built into the TCRbeta library. Each CDR3 protein is one row after TCRdb ran MiXCR on the PCR reads. The table has 450,000 to 550,000 distinct CDR3 sequences, 11% seen once. The material sequenced was PBMCs, mostly from graft donor cells, taken 180 days after TCRalphabeta/CD19-depleted stem cell transplant. The receptors derive from a female patient aged 2-9 years who had a stem cell transplant for aplastic anemia, so the T cells may come from the graft donor.

The chain has TRBV11-3 and TRBJ2-7, with D perhaps assigned TRBD1 or TRBD2 (6 bases each). Germline CDR1 is SGHNT and CDR2 is YENEEA. The CDR3 has 20 residues. Between the trimmed V and J ends, which lost 4 bases and 5 bases, there was a span of 33 bases. This CDR3 is CASSSHFGAGLWGALHEQYV. In DNA form, the CDR3 reads TGTGCCAGCAGCTCTCACTTTGGGGCAGGCCTGTGGGGGGCCCTTCACGAGCAGTACGTC.

The chain combines TRBV6-1 with TRBJ2-7; 9 positions agree with TRBD1. The length of the CDR3 is 14 residues. Germline assignment: CDR1 MNHNS and CDR2 SASEGT. V lost 5 bases, J lost 5 bases, and 7 bases stayed unmatched. CDR3 loop: CASSLDRGFDEQYF. As DNA, the CDR3 is TGTGCCAGCAGTCTGGACAGGGGTTTCGACGAGCAGTACTTC.

V is TRBV7-2 and J is TRBJ1-2, with 9 positions matching TRBD1. CDR3 length equals 16 residues. The trim removed 0 bases at V and 7 bases at J, leaving 9 bases unmatched. From germline, CDR1 is SGHTA and CDR2 FQGNSA. The CDR3 DNA reads as TGTGCCAGCAGCTTAGCCCCGGGACAGGGTAAAAGTGGCTACACCTTC. Translated, it gives CASSLAPGQGKSGYTF.

V usage is TRBV29-1 and J usage is TRBJ2-1; 11 bases line up with TRBD2. Trimming at V came to 5 bases and at J to 9 bases, leaving 18 bases not matched to a gene. The CDR3 contains 17 residues. Germline V gene data show CDR1 as SQVTM and CDR2 as ANQGSEA. The CDR3 coding sequence is TGCAGCGTTTCCAAGACCGGGGGAACTAGCGGGAGTGGTGAGCAGTTCTTC. It specifies CSVSKTGGTSGSGEQFF.

This chain uses TRBV7-2 with TRBJ1-5, with 9 bases identical to TRBD1. This CDR3 comprises 16 residues. The trim removed 4 bases at V and 0 bases at J, leaving 4 bases unmatched. The germline V gene encodes CDR1 SGHTA and CDR2 FQGNSA. CDR3 in amino acids: CASSWGDRDSNQPQHF. CDR3 in DNA: TGTGCCAGCAGCTGGGGGGACAGGGATAGCAATCAGCCCCAGCATTTT. Combining the CDR3 with reference TRBV7-2 and TRBJ1-5 gives the whole variable domain GAGVSQSPSNKVTEKGKDVELRCDPISGHTALYWYRQSLGQGLEFLIYFQGNSAPDKSGLPSDRFSAERTGGSVSTLTIQRTQQEDSAVYLCASSWGDRDSNQPQHFGDGTRLSIL.

In this sample, this clonotype turned up many times. The chain recombines TRBV3-1 with TRBJ2-1; D not certain. This CDR3 spans 12 amino acids. V was cut by 1 base and J by 11 bases, with 9 bases left in between. Per germline, CDR1 LGHDT and CDR2 YNNKEL (reference sequence). CDR3 in DNA: TGTGCCAGCAGCCAAGTGGGCCAGAAGCAGTTCTTC. It encodes CASSQVGQKQFF.

This clonotype was recorded at least ten times. This chain joins TRBV7-8 and TRBJ1-1; possible D gene TRBD1, 6 bases. Germline loops: CDR1 SGHVS, CDR2 FQNEAQ. The length of the CDR3 is 14 residues. V was pared by 7 bases and J by 3 bases, with 15 bases between. The CDR3 DNA reads TGTGCCAGCACTCCAGGGGTTCGGGACACTGAAGCTTTCTTT. Its translation is CASTPGVRDTEAFF.

This clonotype was counted at least ten times. The V call is TRBV28, the J call TRBJ1-2, with D possibly matching TRBD1 (5 bases). The CDR3 is 14 amino acids. Trimming shortened V by 4 bases and J by 8 bases, and 17 bases separated the two germline ends. Germline V gene sequence: CDR1 MDHEN, CDR2 SYDVKM. CDR3 protein: CASSSPGPPAGYTF. The CDR3 coding sequence is TGTGCCAGCAGTTCTCCGGGACCCCCTGCAGGCTACACCTTC.

The chain combines TRBV10-3 with TRBJ2-1; 10 bases line up with TRBD2. Losses at the gene ends were 2 bases for V and 8 bases for J; bases not matched to a gene: 15. The CDR3 runs to 18 residues. CDR1 and CDR2 (germline): ENHRY, SYGVKD. The CDR3 protein is CAISEEGNSGRFGDEQFF. The CDR3 DNA follows: TGTGCCATCAGTGAGGAGGGGAATAGCGGGAGGTTTGGCGATGAGCAGTTCTTC.

This clonotype came up a few times. The rearrangement uses TRBV6-2 or TRBV6-3 and TRBJ1-2, with D unresolved. CDR1 and CDR2 from the germline V gene are MNHEY and SVGEGT. This CDR3 is 13 amino acids long. V was clipped by 7 bases and J by 3 bases, with 12 bases between them. CDR3 sequence reads: CASTGQVDYGYTF. CDR3 nucleotides: TGTGCCAGCACCGGGCAGGTCGACTATGGCTACACCTTC.

This clonotype came up many times. This sequence joins TRBV28 and TRBJ2-4, with D maybe TRBD1 (5 bases). CDR3 length: 14 amino acids. The V and J ends lost 2 bases and 15 bases respectively, with 20 bases between them. The germline CDR1 and CDR2 sequences are MDHEN and SYDVKM. CDR3 in amino acids: CASSLLPPPPGLYF. The CDR3 nucleotides are TGTGCCAGCAGTTTACTACCCCCTCCACCAGGGCTGTACTTC.

This clonotype was recorded a few times. The chain has TRBV6-5 and TRBJ2-1; possible D gene TRBD2, 7 bases. Germline V lookup: CDR1 MNHEY, CDR2 SVGAGI. The CDR3 loop spans 15 amino acids. The ends were cut back, 2 bases at V and 6 bases at J, with 14 bases in the middle. As DNA, the CDR3 is TGTGCCAGCAGTTACGTGCCCGGGGGGCGCAATGAGCAGTTCTTC. Its protein product is CASSYVPGGRNEQFF.

This clonotype appeared many times. The V call is TRBV24-1, the J call TRBJ2-2, with D possibly TRBD1 on 5 matching bases. Trimming shortened V by 1 base and J by 1 base, and 12 bases separated the two germline ends. The CDR3 is 17 residues long. The germline V gene encodes CDR1 KGHDR and CDR2 SFDVKD. This CDR3 is CATSDFRPRGNTGELFF. The CDR3 bases are TGTGCCACCAGTGATTTCCGGCCAAGGGGGAACACCGGGGAGCTGTTTTTT.

The rearrangement joins TRBV6-5 to TRBJ2-7; 7 positions agree with TRBD1. This CDR3 region has 16 residues. J gave up 1 base and V 1 base, and 7 bases lay outside the gene matches. CDR1 is MNHEY, CDR2 SVGAGI, per germline. This CDR3 is CASSYWTTGWSYEQYF. CDR3 DNA sequence: TGTGCCAGCAGTTACTGGACGACAGGGTGGTCCTACGAGCAGTACTTC.

This chain joins TRBV29-1 and TRBJ2-7, with TRBD2 identical over 11 bases. The CDR3 extends over 13 amino acids. Per germline, CDR1 SQVTM and CDR2 ANQGSEA. Unmatched junction bases numbered 4, after V lost 3 bases and J lost 6 bases. The CDR3 here is CSVETSGKSEQYF. CDR3 DNA sequence: TGCAGCGTTGAGACTAGCGGGAAGAGCGAGCAGTACTTC.

This clonotype turned up a few times. V usage is TRBV5-1 and J usage is TRBJ2-2; TRBD2 is a possible D gene (5 bases). Germline V gene data show CDR1 as SGHRS and CDR2 as YFSETQ. This CDR3 region has 16 residues. V was cut by 4 bases and J by 0 bases, with 13 bases left in between. CDR3 sequence reads: CASSPRLPANTGELFF. The CDR3 DNA sequence: TGCGCCAGCAGCCCTCGACTACCAGCGAACACCGGGGAGCTGTTTTTT.

The chain is built from TRBV7-2 and TRBJ2-1; 11 nucleotides agree with TRBD2. The ends lost 0 bases at V and 5 bases at J; junction bases unmatched: 9. CDR1 and CDR2 from the germline V gene are SGHTA and FQGNSA. This CDR3 has 18 residues. The CDR3 spells CASSLAGLAGGQNNEQFF. The CDR3 DNA is TGTGCCAGCAGCTTAGCGGGGCTAGCGGGAGGTCAGAACAATGAGCAGTTCTTC.

A few counts support this clonotype. The chain employs TRBV20-1 and TRBJ2-7, with D uncertain. CDR1 and CDR2 (germline): DFQATT, SNEGSKA (reference sequence). Trimming removed 6 bases from V and 6 bases from J, with 18 bases in between. CDR3 length: 13 amino acids. The chain's CDR3 is CSAIPGSSPEQYV. The CDR3 nucleotides read TGCAGTGCGATACCGGGCAGCTCCCCCGAGCAGTACGTC.

This clonotype was seen a few times. This sequence joins TRBV7-2 and TRBJ2-7; 8 bases fit TRBD1. The germline V gene has CDR1 SGHTA and CDR2 FQGNSA. The CDR3 is made up of 16 amino acids. After removal of 0 bases from V and 6 bases from J, the junction contained 10 bases not matched to a gene. This chain's CDR3 is CASSLAPSTGAGEQYF. In DNA, the CDR3 is TGTGCCAGCAGCTTAGCCCCCTCGACAGGGGCGGGCGAGCAGTACTTC.

This clonotype was recorded at least ten times. V is TRBV24-1 and J is TRBJ1-2; TRBD1 is a possible D gene (5 bases). The CDR3 covers 14 residues. The ends were cut back, 12 bases at V and 4 bases at J, with 20 bases in the middle. Germline-derived CDR1 and CDR2 are KGHDR and SFDVKD. The CDR3 DNA is TGTGCCGAAACTAATGACAGATTTTTCTATGGCTACACCTTC. It is translated as CAETNDRFFYGYTF.